Below, one T cell receptor beta chain is given with its context. Its cognate antigen is unknown. Other DNA sequences in the same sample also yield this CDR3. V trimming: 0 bases; J trimming: 3 bases; junction bases outside the gene matches: 3. Germline V CDR1 and CDR2: SGHRS, YFSETQ. The CDR3 loop spans 16 amino acids. The table came from immunoSEQ multiplex PCR; TCRdb's copy has only in-frame clones and leaves some out. The data contain over 45,000 clones, 70% to 75% of them singletons. The data were taken from a study of T cell clones after liver transplantation. Study-wide points: In most of the 8 subjects, circulating graft-donor-reactive CD4 TCRbeta sequences fell significantly after transplant.

The clonotype comes from a human patient who received a liver transplant. Some T cells may arise from the graft donor. The V and J genes are TRBV5-1 and TRBJ2-3; 11 nucleotides align to TRBD1. Sequences were derived from CD4+ T cells from blood, sampled approximately 54 months after liver transplant. CDR3 coding DNA: TGCGCCAGCAGCTTGGAAGGGACAGGGGGGACAGATACGCAGTATTTT. It encodes CASSLEGTGGTDTQYF. Combining the CDR3 with reference TRBV5-1 and TRBJ2-3 gives the whole variable domain KAGVTQTPRYLIKTRGQQVTLSCSPISGHRSVSWYQQTPGQGLQFLFEYFSETQRNKGNFPGRFSGRQFSNSRSEMNVSTLELGDSALYLCASSLEGTGGTDTQYFGPGTRLTVL.